This TCR beta chain was sequenced for a study of preoperative IRX-2 immunotherapy in early breast cancer (dated by TCRdb to the late 2010s). The label giving this sample's treatment or condition can be read as: preoperative locoregional IRX-2 cytokine immunotherapy. The samples were obtained from a phase Ib study in which preoperative, locoregional IRX-2 cytokine immunotherapy intended to prime immune responses was tested. Donors were patients with early-stage breast cancer who received IRX-2 before surgery. Library construction relied on the immunoSEQ multiplex PCR assay. TCRdb took this table from immuneACCESS and kept in-frame rearrangements with V and J called. Such tables lack part of the clones; where checked against another copy, unresolved V genes explain under half of the gap, and the rest is unexplained. This sample comprises around 7,000 clones, around 80% of them detected only once. The ten most abundant clones make up approximately 15% of the sample.

V sheds 5 bases and J sheds 4 bases, leaving 9 bases between their ends. Its CDR3 holds 14 amino acids, cysteine through phenylalanine. Kept here is only the CDR3 DNA, which spans 42 bases and is read in frame from base 1. From the germline V gene (reference sequence), CDR1 is SSHAT and CDR2 is FNYEAQ. On this clone: What this receptor recognizes is not known. Per-base quality was not reported, and no clone a single base away is much larger than it.

This TCR was sampled from a human donor with breast cancer. Recombination connected TRBV7-7 to TRBJ1-6; too little of a D gene remains to name it. The starting material was tumor tissue, obtained after IRX-2 immunotherapy. The DNA reads as follows: TGTGCCAGCAGCGCCGCCATATATAATTCACCCCTCCACTTT. This codes for CASSAAIYNSPLHF.